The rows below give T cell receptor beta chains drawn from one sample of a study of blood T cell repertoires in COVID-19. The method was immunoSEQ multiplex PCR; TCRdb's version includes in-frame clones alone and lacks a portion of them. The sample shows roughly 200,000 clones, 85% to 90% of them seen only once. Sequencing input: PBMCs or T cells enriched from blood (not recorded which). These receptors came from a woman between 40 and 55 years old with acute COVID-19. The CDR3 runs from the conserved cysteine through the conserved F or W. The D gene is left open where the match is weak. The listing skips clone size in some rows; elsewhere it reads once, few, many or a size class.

CASSSSSGRSGELFF,TGTGCCAGCAGCTCCTCAAGCGGGAGATCAGGGGAGCTGTTTTTT,many,TRBD2,TRBJ2-2,TRBV7-3
CASSRQDGYEQYF,TGCGCCAGCAGCAGACAGGACGGGTACGAGCAGTACTTC,.,.,TRBJ2-7,TRBV5-1
CASSLTTSGGAVGELFF,TGTGCCAGCAGCTTAACAACTAGCGGGGGGGCCGTCGGGGAGCTGTTTTTT,once,TRBD2,TRBJ2-2,TRBV11-2
CASSLILGTGVYEQYF,TGTGCCAGCAGTTTAATCCTCGGGACAGGGGTCTACGAGCAGTACTTC,.,TRBD1,TRBJ2-7,TRBV28
CASSQMLAGLTSNEQFF,TGTGCCAGCAGCCAGATGCTAGCGGGTCTCACCTCGAATGAGCAGTTCTTC,.,TRBD2,TRBJ2-1,TRBV7-2
CASSASQRGTDTQYF,TGTGCCAGCAGCGCCTCACAGCGGGGCACAGATACGCAGTATTTT,.,.,TRBJ2-3,TRBV9
CAWSVGALNQPQHF,TGTGCCTGGAGTGTGGGGGCCCTCAATCAGCCCCAGCATTTT,once,.,TRBJ1-5,TRBV30
CASSPRLAAMYEQYF,TGTGCCAGCAGCCCAAGACTAGCGGCGATGTACGAGCAGTACTTC,.,TRBD2,TRBJ2-7,TRBV7-9
CASSSGTFNEKLFF,TGCGCCAGCAGCTCCGGGACTTTTAATGAAAAACTGTTTTTT,.,.,TRBJ1-4,TRBV5-1
CAISEFGGASYNEQFF,TGTGCCATCAGTGAATTCGGCGGGGCCTCCTACAATGAGCAGTTCTTC,.,.,TRBJ2-1,TRBV10-3
CASSLQVAGYNEQFF,TGTGCCAGCAGCTTACAAGTTGCGGGTTACAATGAGCAGTTCTTC,.,.,TRBJ2-1,TRBV13
CASSELDLGGDTQYF,TGTGCCAGCAGTGAATTAGATTTGGGGGGAGATACGCAGTATTTT,.,.,TRBJ2-3,TRBV25-1
CATSRELAGASYEQYF,TGTGCCACCAGCAGAGAGCTAGCGGGGGCCTCCTACGAGCAGTACTTC,.,TRBD2,TRBJ2-7,TRBV15
CASSSGTGGGSNQPQHF,TGTGCCAGCAGCTCCGGGACAGGTGGAGGAAGCAATCAGCCCCAGCATTTT,.,TRBD1,TRBJ1-5,TRBV7-9
CASSQFKGQNYGYTF,TGTGCCAGCAGCCAATTTAAGGGGCAGAACTATGGCTACACCTTC,.,.,TRBJ1-2,TRBV4-2
CASSPTGQTGNTIYF,TGTGCCAGCAGCCCCACAGGGCAGACTGGAAACACCATATATTTT,.,.,TRBJ1-3,TRBV6-5
CASSRAQDGGYGDEQYF,TGCGCCAGCAGCCGCGCCCAGGACGGCGGCTACGGGGACGAGCAGTACTTC,few,.,TRBJ2-7,TRBV5-1
CASSRTGQTEAFF,TGCGCCAGCAGTCGGACAGGGCAGACTGAAGCTTTCTTT,.,TRBD1,TRBJ1-1,TRBV5-1
CASSLEGGYFYEQYF,TGTGCCAGCAGCTTGGAGGGAGGGTACTTCTACGAGCAGTACTTC,few,TRBD2,TRBJ2-7,TRBV5-6
CASSSPTQNTGELFF,TGTGCCAGCAGTTCCCCCACACAGAATACCGGGGAGCTGTTTTTT,.,.,TRBJ2-2,TRBV27
CASSVSWNTEAFF,TGTGCCAGCAGCGTATCCTGGAACACTGAAGCTTTCTTT,.,.,TRBJ1-1,TRBV9
CSGRGLVETQYF,TGCAGCGGTAGGGGGCTGGTGGAGACCCAGTACTTC,.,TRBD1,TRBJ2-5,TRBV29-1
CASSPEGLAGGWEQYF,TGTGCCAGCTCCCCCGAGGGACTAGCGGGCGGTTGGGAGCAGTACTTC,few,TRBD2,TRBJ2-7,TRBV18
CSVDRGRGYEQYF,TGCAGCGTCGACCGAGGCCGGGGTTACGAGCAGTACTTC,.,.,TRBJ2-7,TRBV29-1
CASSLGPEDYGYTF,TGCGCCAGCAGCTTGGGACCTGAGGACTATGGCTACACCTTC,once,.,TRBJ1-2,TRBV5-1
CASSVETGREQYF,TGTGCCAGTAGTGTAGAAACAGGGCGCGAGCAGTACTTC,.,.,TRBJ2-7,TRBV19
CASSVFRDRGSPLHF,TGTGCCAGCAGCGTATTCCGGGACAGGGGTAGTCCCCTCCACTTT,.,TRBD1,TRBJ1-6,TRBV13
CASSRRTGQPLHF,TGTGCCAGCAGTCGAAGGACAGGCCAACCCCTCCACTTT,.,TRBD1,TRBJ1-6,TRBV6-5
CASSLSGGRNQPQHF,TGTGCCAGCAGCCTATCCGGGGGGCGAAATCAGCCCCAGCATTTT,once,.,TRBJ1-5,TRBV7-8
CASRVAGGPHNEQFF,TGTGCCAGCAGGGTAGCGGGGGGGCCACACAATGAGCAGTTCTTC,.,TRBD2,TRBJ2-1,TRBV6-5
CASSIRQGPYEQYF,TGTGCCAGTAGTATAAGACAGGGACCTTACGAGCAGTACTTC,.,TRBD1,TRBJ2-7,TRBV19
CASSLFPSGTDTQYF,TGCGCCAGCAGCTTGTTCCCCTCGGGCACAGATACGCAGTATTTT,.,.,TRBJ2-3,TRBV5-1
CASRLAGGSYEQYF,TGTGCCAGCAGGCTAGCGGGAGGCTCCTACGAGCAGTACTTC,.,TRBD2,TRBJ2-7,TRBV2
CASSLHREEPQHF,TGCGCCAGCAGCCTGCATAGGGAGGAGCCCCAGCATTTT,.,.,TRBJ1-5,TRBV4-1
CASSVGGTGVEQFF,TGTGCCAGCAGCGTAGGGGGAACGGGGGTCGAGCAGTTCTTC,.,.,TRBJ2-1,TRBV9
CSASLTTSGRGPYNEQFF,TGCAGTGCTAGTCTCACAACTAGCGGGAGGGGGCCCTACAATGAGCAGTTCTTC,.,TRBD2,TRBJ2-1,TRBV20-1
CASSFHPRTGNQPQHF,TGTGCCAGCAGTTTCCACCCCCGGACAGGCAATCAGCCCCAGCATTTT,.,.,TRBJ1-5,TRBV28
CASSSDRVYEQYF,TGCGCCAGCAGCTCGGACAGGGTCTACGAGCAGTACTTC,.,TRBD1,TRBJ2-7,TRBV5-1
CASSARTGGSYNEQFF,TGTGCCAGCAGCGCCAGGACAGGGGGGAGCTACAATGAGCAGTTCTTC,.,TRBD1,TRBJ2-1,TRBV7-2
CASIHPGSFSSSYNSPLHF,TGTGCCAGCATCCACCCCGGGTCTTTCTCAAGCTCCTATAATTCACCCCTCCACTTT,.,.,TRBJ1-6,TRBV5-8
CASSQLTSYAPSDTQYF,TGCGCCAGCAGCCAATTGACTAGCTATGCTCCTAGCGATACGCAGTATTTT,few,TRBD2,TRBJ2-3,TRBV4-1
CASSEFWGTGPYNEQFF,TGTGCCAGCAGTGAATTCTGGGGGACAGGACCTTACAATGAGCAGTTCTTC,.,TRBD1,TRBJ2-1,TRBV6-1
CASGTGSYSGNTIYF,TGTGCCAGCGGGACAGGGTCCTACTCTGGAAACACCATATATTTT,.,TRBD1,TRBJ1-3,TRBV6-5
CSAGGTGVTEAFF,TGCAGTGCTGGTGGGACAGGTGTCACTGAAGCTTTCTTT,few,TRBD1,TRBJ1-1,TRBV20-1
CASSARQGDIYNSPLHF,TGTGCCAGCAGTGCTAGACAGGGCGATATCTATAATTCACCCCTCCACTTT,.,TRBD1,TRBJ1-6,TRBV2
CASSPDRGGNSPLHF,TGTGCCAGCAGTCCGGACAGGGGAGGTAATTCACCCCTCCACTTT,once,TRBD1,TRBJ1-6,TRBV27
CASSRKVAGGENEQFF,TGTGCCAGCAGCCGAAAAGTGGCGGGAGGGGAGAATGAGCAGTTCTTC,.,.,TRBJ2-1,TRBV21-1
CASSLLTTLNTGELFF,TGTGCCAGCAGCTTATTAACTACTCTAAACACCGGGGAGCTGTTTTTT,.,.,TRBJ2-2,TRBV7-8